This TCR beta chain originates from a study of T-cell memory formation after mild COVID-19 (dated by TCRdb to the early 2020s). Looking at the study overall: TCR sequence clusters from the two donors were largely donor specific. In a couple of donors, T-cell clones that expanded and contracted after mild COVID-19 were followed by sequencing TCRalpha and TCRbeta repertoires longitudinally. The cohort comprised two young, previously healthy adult volunteers, one female and one male.

In the germline V gene (reference sequence), CDR1 corresponds to LNHDA and CDR2 to SQIVND. The CDR3 holds 11 amino acids from the cysteine to the phenylalanine. Kept here is only the CDR3 DNA, which spans 33 bases and is read in frame from base 1. Ficoll-Paque density gradient centrifugation was used to isolate PBMCs. Study-level results and caveats: Whether the second-wave clones peaking on day 37 were SARS-CoV-2 specific was not confirmed. From day 15 to 85, contracting clones showed balanced CD4/CD8 phenotypes, whereas a second wave of clones that expanded from day 15 to 37 leaned towards CD4+. Only two mild cases were covered in the study, and larger cohorts including severe cases with pre-infection samples were considered necessary. Contracting CD4+ clones turned up mainly in the CM and EM memory subsets, whereas EMRA was where CD8+ clones were enriched. Some responding clones were detected in pre-infection memory, suggesting pre-existing cross-reactive memory T cells joined the SARS-CoV-2 response.

Regarding this clonotype: There is no known antigen for this receptor. The junction departs from germline at one end; a sequencing error may be responsible.

TCRdb records Illumina NovaSeq 6000 as the sequencer. TCRalpha and TCRbeta cDNA libraries were built by 5'RACE with constant-segment primers, adding sample barcodes and unique molecular identifiers. Trizol reagent was used to extract RNA from every sample. Amplification of the libraries took two PCR steps, and the second step added a second sample barcode plus Illumina TruSeq adapters. Sequencing of the libraries was done on an Illumina NovaSeq, producing 2 x 150 bp paired-end reads. Per the authors' processing: The reads were demultiplexed and collapsed into UMI-guided consensus sequences using migec v1.2.7. Using mixcr v2.1.11, the UMI consensuses were aligned to TRA and TRB V and J templates and assembled into clonotypes. A clonotype was counted as expanded or contracted only if both edgeR and NoisET called the change significant, with noise models trained on biological replicates. For edgeR calls, the thresholds were a false discovery rate-adjusted p below 0.01 and a log2 fold-change of 1. PCA with hierarchical clustering of max-normalized trajectories of the 1000 most abundant clonotypes was used as exploratory dynamics analysis. The CD4 or CD8 phenotype of responding clones was assigned using the separately sequenced CD4+ and CD8+ repertoires. Using fastp trimming at Q25 and MiXCR clonotype assembly, TCRdb reanalyzed the public sequencing data and kept in-frame beta chains. When rows share a CDR3 protein, they turn into one entry using the most common DNA and genes. TCRdb's processing, not the authors' own work, is the source of the V and J calls. This sample is represented by some 40,000 distinct CDR3 sequences; approximately 9.6% of them were singletons. 12% of the sample comes from the top ten.

The TCR was taken from an adult woman who had mild COVID-19 (a few samples of this study predate the infection). The sample titles of this study are shuffled in the database, so cell type and time point are left out; the donor was told from shared clones. Sequencing input: PBMCs or a T cell subset sorted from them (not recorded which). The V and J genes are TRBV19 and TRBJ2-7; the junction holds 8 bases that match TRBD1. The DNA sequence is TGTGCGACAGGGGTCGGGCCCGAGAAGTACTTC. It encodes CATGVGPEKYF.